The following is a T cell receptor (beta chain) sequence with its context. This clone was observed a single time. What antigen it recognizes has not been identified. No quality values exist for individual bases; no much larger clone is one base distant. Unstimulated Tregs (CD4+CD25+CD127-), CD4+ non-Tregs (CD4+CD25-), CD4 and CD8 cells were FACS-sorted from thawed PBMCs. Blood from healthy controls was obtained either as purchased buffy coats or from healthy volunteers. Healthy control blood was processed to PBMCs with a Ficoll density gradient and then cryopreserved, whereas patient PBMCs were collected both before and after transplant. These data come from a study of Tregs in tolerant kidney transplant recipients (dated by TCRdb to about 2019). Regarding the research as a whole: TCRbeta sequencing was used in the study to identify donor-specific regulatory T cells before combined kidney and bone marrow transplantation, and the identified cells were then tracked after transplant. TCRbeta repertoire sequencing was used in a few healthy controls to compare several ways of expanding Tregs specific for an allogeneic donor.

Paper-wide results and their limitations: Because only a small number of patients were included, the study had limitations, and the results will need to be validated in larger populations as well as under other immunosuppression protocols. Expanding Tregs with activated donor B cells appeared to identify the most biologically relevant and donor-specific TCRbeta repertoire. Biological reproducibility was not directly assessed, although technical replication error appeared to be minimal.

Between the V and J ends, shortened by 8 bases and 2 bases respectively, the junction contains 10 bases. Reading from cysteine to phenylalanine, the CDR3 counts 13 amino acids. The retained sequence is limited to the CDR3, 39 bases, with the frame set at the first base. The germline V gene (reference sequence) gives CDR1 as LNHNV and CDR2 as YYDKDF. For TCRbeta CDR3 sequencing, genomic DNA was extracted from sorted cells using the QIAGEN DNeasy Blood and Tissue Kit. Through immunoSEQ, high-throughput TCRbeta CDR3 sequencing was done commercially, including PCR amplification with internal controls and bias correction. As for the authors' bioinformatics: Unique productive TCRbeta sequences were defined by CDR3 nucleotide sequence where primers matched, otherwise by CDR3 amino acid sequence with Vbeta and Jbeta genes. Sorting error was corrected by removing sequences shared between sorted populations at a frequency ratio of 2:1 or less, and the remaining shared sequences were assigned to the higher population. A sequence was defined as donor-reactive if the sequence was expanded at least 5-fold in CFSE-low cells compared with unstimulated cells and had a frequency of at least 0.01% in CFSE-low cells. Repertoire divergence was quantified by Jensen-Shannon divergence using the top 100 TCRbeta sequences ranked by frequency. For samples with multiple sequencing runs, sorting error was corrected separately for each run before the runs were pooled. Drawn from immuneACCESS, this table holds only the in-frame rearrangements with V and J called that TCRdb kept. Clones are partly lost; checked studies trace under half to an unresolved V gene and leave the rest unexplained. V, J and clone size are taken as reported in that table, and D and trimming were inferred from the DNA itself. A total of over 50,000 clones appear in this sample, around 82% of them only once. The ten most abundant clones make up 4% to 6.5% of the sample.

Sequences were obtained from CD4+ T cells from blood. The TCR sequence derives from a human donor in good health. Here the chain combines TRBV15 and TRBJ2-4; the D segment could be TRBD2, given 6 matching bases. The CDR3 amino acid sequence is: CATAGLPKNIQYF. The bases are TGTGCCACCGCGGGACTTCCCAAAAACATTCAGTACTTC.